The T cell receptor (beta chain) under discussion was sequenced for a study of human T cells and chemical hapten exposure. Study-wide findings and caveats: Once DPC sensitization occurred, TCRs above 1 in 1000 frequency showed no change. Expanded TCRs produced significantly more large CDR3 similarity clusters than controls did.

Germline CDR1 is SGHTA and CDR2 is FQGNSA. The CDR3 sequence is 14 residues long. V was clipped by 1 base and J by 7 bases, with 10 bases between them. Library preparation tagged each individual cDNA molecule with a unique molecular identifier. MiXCR, run by TCRdb on the RACE reads, gives a single entry per CDR3 protein. The repertoire includes roughly 250,000 distinct CDR3 sequences, around 9.3% of them detected once, and 2% to 3% sits in the top ten. The sample's time point: pre-sensitization, week 0. This sample's treatment: therapeutic diphenylcyclopropenone sensitization with weekly scalp DPC. Unfractionated whole blood yielded total RNA. This clonotype appeared a few times. What it binds is unknown.

The chain carries TRBV7-2 and TRBJ1-4; D perhaps matches TRBD1 (6 bases). The sequence was obtained from a woman between 40 and 55 years old with alopecia areata. Some clones in this sample may be carry-over from other donors' samples. Sequenced here: whole blood, sampled in connection with sensitization to the hapten diphenylcyclopropenone (DPC). CDR3 sequence reads: CASSLGQGSEKLFF. As DNA, the CDR3 is TGTGCCAGCAGCTTAGGGCAGGGGAGTGAAAAACTGTTTTTT.